The 29 T cell receptor beta chains given below trace back to one sample, sequenced in a study of regulatory T cells in long-lasting Graves disease. Arm-PCR of CDR3 regions and iRepertoire HTBI primers were used to build TCR beta libraries. TCRdb analysed the multiplex PCR reads with MiXCR anew, one entry per CDR3 protein. The sample lists approximately 470,000 distinct CDR3 sequences, around 15% occurring once. Time point denoted: newly diagnosed GD, antithyroid drugs for less than 3 months. The TCR library was made from RNA extracted from PBMCs. This sample also belongs to another study, concerning T cells in Graves' hyperthyroidism and ophthalmopathy.

The material was peripheral blood mononuclear cells (PBMCs), obtained at new diagnosis, from a patient treated with antithyroid drugs. These receptors came from a man aged 35-49 years with Graves disease.

Of note for this clonotype: A much larger clone lies a single base off, so this may be a read error. This chain uses TRBV7-8 with TRBJ1-2; perhaps TRBD1 as D (6 bases). Per the germline V gene, CDR1 is SGHVS and CDR2 is FQNEAQ. The CDR3 runs to 14 residues. V shed 1 base and J shed 4 bases, with 10 bases lying between them. CDR3 nucleotide sequence: TGTGCCAGCAGCTTAGACGGGGGGGCCTATGGCTACACCTTC. It yields the protein CASSLDGGAYGYTF. The whole variable domain, remainder taken from reference TRBV7-8 and TRBJ1-2, is GAGVSQSPRYKVAKRGQDVALRCDPISGHVSLFWYQQALGQGPEFLTYFQNEAQLDKSGLPSDRFFAERPEGSVSTLKIQRTQQEDSAVYLCASSLDGGAYGYTFGSGTRLTVV.

This clonotype was observed many times. The gene calls are TRBV30 and TRBJ2-6; 7 bases align to TRBD1. CDR3 size: 16 residues. J was trimmed by 1 base and V by 3 bases; bases with no gene match: 6. From germline, CDR1 is GTSNPN and CDR2 SVGIG (reference sequence). The CDR3, as DNA: TGTGCCTGGAGACGGCAGGGGGATTCTGGGGCCAACGTCCTGACTTTC. Its translation is CAWRRQGDSGANVLTF.

The chain has TRBV29-1 and TRBJ2-7; D tentatively fits TRBD1 or TRBD2 (5 bases each). Germline CDR1 reads SQVTM; CDR2 reads ANQGSEA. V was pared by 5 bases and J by 2 bases, with 10 bases between. The CDR3 has 12 amino acids. CDR3 bases: TGCAGCGTTTGGGACGGCCCCTACGAGCAGTACTTC. It encodes CSVWDGPYEQYF.

This clonotype was picked up many times. The chain carries TRBV12-3 or TRBV12-4 and TRBJ2-7; 8 nucleotides line up with TRBD1. The V gene end was trimmed by 4 bases and the J gene end by 2 bases; junction bases not matched to a gene: 7. This CDR3 contains 15 residues. CDR3 bases: TGTGCCAGCAGTTCCCGGACAGGGCTAGCCTACGAGCAGTACTTC. As protein: CASSSRTGLAYEQYF.

The chain uses TRBV9 and TRBJ2-1; TRBD2 agrees at 12 bases. The germline V gene has CDR1 SGDLS and CDR2 YYNGEE. V lost 4 bases and J lost 9; bases outside the gene matches: 11. The CDR3 loop spans 16 amino acids. CDR3 region: CASSPSGLAGGGEQFF. The DNA for the CDR3 is TGTGCCAGCAGCCCTAGCGGGCTAGCGGGAGGGGGTGAGCAGTTCTTC.

At least ten counts were recorded for this clonotype. The V and J genes are TRBV2 and TRBJ1-2; D unclear. V was shortened by 4 bases and J by 5 bases, with 5 bases between the two germline ends. This CDR3 region has 11 residues. The germline V gene has CDR1 SNHLY and CDR2 FYNNEI. CDR3 nucleotides: TGTGCCAGCAGTGTCTCTTATGGCTACACCTTC. Protein product: CASSVSYGYTF.

This clonotype was seen ten or more times. The chain combines TRBV20-1 with TRBJ2-2, with D possibly being TRBD1 (5 bases). Trimming cost V 5 bases and J 2 bases, with 15 bases left between them. Germline V gives CDR1 DFQATT, CDR2 SNEGSKA (reference sequence). CDR3 length: 15 residues. For the CDR3, the DNA is TGCAGTGCTCGGACGATTCAGGGTAACACCGGGGAGCTGTTTTTT. This sequence encodes CSARTIQGNTGELFF.

This clonotype was picked up a small number of times. CDR3 residues: CSVSPREGWNTEAFF. The CDR3 coding sequence is TGCAGCGTCTCCCCACGGGAGGGGTGGAACACTGAAGCTTTCTTT. The chain recombines TRBV29-1 with TRBJ1-1; a weak D match, TRBD1 (5 bases). The CDR3 is made up of 15 amino acids. V lost 6 bases, J lost 1 base, and 18 bases lay in between. The germline V gene encodes CDR1 SQVTM and CDR2 ANQGSEA.

This clonotype was recorded many times. V and J are TRBV7-3 and TRBJ2-7, with 7 bases matching TRBD1. Germline CDR1 reads SGHTA; CDR2 reads FQGTGA. The CDR3 sequence is 16 residues long. The junction had 18 bases not matched to a gene; V was cut back by 4 bases and J by 9 bases. In DNA, the CDR3 is TGTGCCAGCAGCTCCCAACCAAGACGACAGGGTCCCTCGCAGTACTTC. Encoded protein: CASSSQPRRQGPSQYF.

This clonotype was counted many times. This chain uses TRBV9 with TRBJ2-3; no reliable D call. V was clipped by 4 bases and J by 0 bases, with 6 bases between them. There are 13 residues in the CDR3. Germline V CDR1 and CDR2: SGDLS, YYNGEE. CDR3: CASSPQSTDTQYF. The CDR3 coding sequence is TGTGCCAGCAGCCCCCAAAGCACAGATACGCAGTATTTT.

In this sample, this clonotype turned up a few times. This chain uses TRBV7-6 with TRBJ2-5; a possible D gene is TRBD1 (5 bases). Per germline, CDR1 SGHVS and CDR2 FNYEAQ. The CDR3 consists of 16 residues. Trimming left V 5 bases short and J 4 bases short, with 20 bases between. Written as DNA, the CDR3 is TGTGCCAGCAGCCCGGAGAGGCGATTGGGGCGAGAGACCCAGTACTTC. Translation: CASSPERRLGRETQYF.

Many counts were recorded for this clonotype. The chain employs TRBV27 and TRBJ2-3; 11 nucleotides line up with TRBD2. V was pared by 5 bases and J by 6 bases, with 7 bases of the junction left unmatched. The CDR3 length is 15 residues. Germline CDR1 MNHEY, CDR2 SMNVEV (reference sequence). The CDR3 region has the DNA TGTGCCAGCAGTCGAGAGGGACTAGCGGCGGATACGCAGTATTTT. Protein sequence: CASSREGLAADTQYF.

The chain uses TRBV11-3 and TRBJ2-7; 7 bases line up with TRBD1. Germline CDR1 reads SGHNT; CDR2 reads YENEEA. The V and J ends lost 5 bases and 3 bases, in that order; junction bases with no gene match: 10. The CDR3 extends over 15 amino acids. CDR3 nucleotide sequence: TGTGCCAGCAGCCAAACAGGGGCCCGGCACTACGAGCAGTACTTC. Its translation: CASSQTGARHYEQYF.

This clonotype was picked up many times. The V gene is TRBV5-5, the J gene TRBJ2-1; 9 bases fit TRBD1. With 5 bases clipped from V and 4 bases from J, the junction kept 4 bases outside the gene matches. Germline values: CDR1 SGHKS, CDR2 YYEKEE (reference sequence). The CDR3 contains 14 residues. CDR3 in amino acids: CASRRDRGYNEQFF. CDR3 DNA sequence: TGTGCCAGCAGGCGAGACAGGGGGTACAATGAGCAGTTCTTC.

This clonotype was detected many times. This chain uses TRBV18 with TRBJ2-2; 7 bases match TRBD1. The CDR3 is 16 residues long. Germline trimming cut 0 bases from V and 0 bases from J; bases unmatched to any gene: 1. CDR1 KGHSH and CDR2 LQKENI come from the germline V gene. Here the CDR3 reads CASSPPTGTNTGELFF. For the CDR3, the DNA is TGTGCCAGCTCACCACCGACAGGGACGAACACCGGGGAGCTGTTTTTT.

This clonotype was counted ten times or more. V and J are TRBV5-1 and TRBJ1-5; D ambiguous. V gave up 0 bases and J gave up 7 bases, with 8 bases separating them. The CDR3 has 13 amino acids. Looked up from germline, CDR1 is SGHRS and CDR2 is YFSETQ. The CDR3, as DNA: TGCGCCAGCAGCTTGGAAGGGAAGCAGCCCCAGCATTTT. This gives the protein CASSLEGKQPQHF.

The V call is TRBV6-1, the J call TRBJ2-1; D is unresolved. The CDR3 sequence is 11 residues long. V was cut by 7 bases and J by 7 bases, with 8 bases left in between. Germline CDR1 MNHNS, CDR2 SASEGT. CDR3 protein: CASTSLNEQFF. DNA for the CDR3: TGTGCCAGCACTTCTCTAAATGAGCAGTTCTTC.

In the case of this clonotype: This may be a read error, as it is one base from a much larger clone. This sequence joins TRBV28 and TRBJ2-1, with 12 bases lining up with TRBD2. V dropped 8 bases and J dropped 15; count of bases not matched to a gene: 8. CDR3 length: 12 amino acids. Germline V gene sequence: CDR1 MDHEN, CDR2 SYDVKM. The CDR3 DNA reads as TGTGCCAGCGTTGCCTCTAGCGGGAGGGGGTTCTTC. It specifies CASVASSGRGFF.

This clonotype was detected many times. V and J are TRBV30 and TRBJ2-2, with 7 positions matching TRBD2. This CDR3 has 14 amino acids. After removal of 0 bases from V and 4 bases from J, the junction contained 2 bases not matched to a gene. Germline loops: CDR1 GTSNPN, CDR2 SVGIG (reference sequence). The CDR3 region is CAWSVSSGTGELFF. CDR3 nucleotides: TGTGCCTGGAGTGTCTCTAGCGGCACCGGGGAGCTGTTTTTT.

V usage is TRBV28 and J usage is TRBJ1-5; weak D call: TRBD1 (5 bases). This CDR3 is built from 14 residues. Trimming took 4 bases from V and 3 from J, leaving 10 bases between them. CDR1 MDHEN and CDR2 SYDVKM come from the germline V gene. The DNA of the CDR3 is TGTGCCAGCAGTTACGGGGGGGTCAATCAGCCCCAGCATTTT. Translating gives CASSYGGVNQPQHF.

This clonotype has more than one count but fewer than ten. V is TRBV11-1 and J is TRBJ2-2; 12 bases fit TRBD2. CDR3 length equals 16 residues. V lost 6 bases, J lost 4 bases, and 6 bases stayed unmatched. CDR1 and CDR2 from the germline V gene are SGHAT and FQDESV (reference sequence). CDR3 sequence: CASSRLAGARTGELFF. The CDR3 DNA follows: TGTGCCAGCAGTAGACTAGCGGGAGCCCGCACCGGGGAGCTGTTTTTT.

This clonotype was seen a few times. V gene TRBV5-1 combines with J gene TRBJ2-1; weak D call: TRBD1 (6 bases). V lost 3 bases and J 4 bases, leaving 11 bases between the germline ends. This CDR3 comprises 14 residues. Germline V gene lookup returns CDR1 SGHRS and CDR2 YFSETQ. Written as DNA, the CDR3 is TGCGCCAGCAGCTCAGGACAGATTTACAATGAGCAGTTCTTC. This codes for CASSSGQIYNEQFF.

This clonotype was counted many times. The chain has TRBV28 and TRBJ2-3; D is perhaps TRBD1 or TRBD2 (6 bases each). V was cut by 6 bases and J by 5 bases, with 18 bases left in between. The CDR3 totals 15 residues. Germline CDR1 MDHEN, CDR2 SYDVKM. CDR3 residues: CASSPKGGNVDTQYF. The DNA for the CDR3 is TGTGCCAGCAGCCCGAAGGGGGGTAATGTAGATACGCAGTATTTT.

This clonotype was found a few times. This rearrangement joins TRBV20-1 to TRBJ1-1; unclear D gene. V lost 6 bases, J lost 5 bases, and 10 bases lay in between. CDR1 is DFQATT, CDR2 SNEGSKA, per germline (reference sequence). The CDR3 extends over 11 amino acids. The CDR3 coding sequence is TGCAGTGCCTCCTGGGTAACTGAAGCTTTCTTT. It encodes CSASWVTEAFF.

This clonotype was seen ten or more times. The chain combines TRBV2 with TRBJ1-2, with 7 bases identical to TRBD1. The CDR3 totals 13 residues. After removal of 6 bases from V and 3 bases from J, the junction contained 4 bases not matched to a gene. Per germline, CDR1 SNHLY and CDR2 FYNNEI. As DNA, the CDR3 is TGTGCCAGCAGCTCCGACAGGGACTATGGCTACACCTTC. It codes for CASSSDRDYGYTF.

This clonotype was seen at least ten times. V gene TRBV24-1 combines with J gene TRBJ1-4; D is unclear. This CDR3 is built from 16 residues. V gave up 3 bases and J gave up 0 bases, with 10 bases separating them. Germline V lookup: CDR1 KGHDR, CDR2 SFDVKD. DNA of the CDR3: TGTGCCACCAGTGATCCCGACGGATCAACTAATGAAAAACTGTTTTTT. Amino acid sequence: CATSDPDGSTNEKLFF.

This clonotype was counted many times. The chain couples TRBV11-2 to TRBJ2-2; TRBD1 agrees at 8 bases. Trimming removed 6 bases from V and 2 bases from J; junction bases left unmatched: 2. CDR1 is SGHAT and CDR2 is FQNNGV in the germline V gene. The CDR3 sequence is 14 residues long. In nucleotides, the CDR3 is TGTGCCAGCAGGGACAGGGTAAACACCGGGGAGCTGTTTTTT. Translated: CASRDRVNTGELFF.

This clonotype occurred many times. The V gene is TRBV12-3 or TRBV12-4, the J gene TRBJ2-7; maybe TRBD2 (6 bases). CDR3 length: 15 amino acids. V shed 1 base and J shed 0 bases, with 10 bases lying between them. Here the CDR3 DNA reads TGTGCCAGCAGTTTAGTGGGCGGGGCCTCCTACGAGCAGTACTTC. This gives the protein CASSLVGGASYEQYF.

This chain connects TRBV5-1 to TRBJ2-2; unclear D gene. Germline V CDR1 and CDR2: SGHRS, YFSETQ. The CDR3 is 14 residues long. The V gene lost 0 bases and the J gene lost 6 bases, with 9 bases spanning the gap. The CDR3 protein is CASSLAQLAGELFF. DNA for the CDR3: TGCGCCAGCAGCTTGGCGCAACTCGCCGGGGAGCTGTTTTTT.